This TCR beta chain emerged from a study of blood T cell repertoires in COVID-19. Per germline, CDR1 KGHSH and CDR2 LQKENI. V was pared by 2 bases and J by 1 base, with 3 bases of the junction left unmatched. The CDR3 spans 15 residues. This clone was recorded a few times. Sequencing used immunoSEQ multiplex PCR; TCRdb keeps in-frame clones, though not all of them. This repertoire shows approximately 100,000 clones, 90% to 95% found once; its top ten account for about 18%. The sample consisted of peripheral blood. The sequence was collected from a man aged 45-60 years with acute or convalescent COVID-19. The V gene is TRBV18, the J gene TRBJ1-1; 8 bases align to TRBD1. Here the CDR3 DNA reads TGTGCCAGCTCACCATCGACAGGGGCGAACACTGAAGCTTTCTTT. Its translation is CASSPSTGANTEAFF.